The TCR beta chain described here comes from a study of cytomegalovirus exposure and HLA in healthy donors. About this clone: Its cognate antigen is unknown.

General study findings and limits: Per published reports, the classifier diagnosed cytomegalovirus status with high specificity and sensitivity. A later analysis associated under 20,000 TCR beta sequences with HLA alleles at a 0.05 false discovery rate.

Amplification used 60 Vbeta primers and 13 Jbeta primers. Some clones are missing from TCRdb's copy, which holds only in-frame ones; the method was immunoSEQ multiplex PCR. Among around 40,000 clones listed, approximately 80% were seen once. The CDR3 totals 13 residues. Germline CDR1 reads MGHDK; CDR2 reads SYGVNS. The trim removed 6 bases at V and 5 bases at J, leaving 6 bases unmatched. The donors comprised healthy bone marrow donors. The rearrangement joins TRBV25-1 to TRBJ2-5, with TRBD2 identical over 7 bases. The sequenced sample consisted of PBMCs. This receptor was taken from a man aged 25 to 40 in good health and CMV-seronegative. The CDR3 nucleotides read TGTGCCAGCAGGACGGGGGGAGGGGAGACCCAGTACTTC. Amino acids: CASRTGGGETQYF.